This T cell receptor (beta chain) is drawn from a study of blood T cell repertoires in COVID-19. Germline values: CDR1 SGHDT, CDR2 YYEEEE. V lost 1 base and J lost 4; bases outside the gene matches: 4. The CDR3 has 14 amino acids. Sequencing was performed with immunoSEQ multiplex PCR; in TCRdb, only in-frame clones are kept and a portion is missing. The sample gives almost 40,000 clones, more than 80% of which show up once; over 3.5% is in the top ten. This clone is a singleton in its sample. The sample taken for sequencing was peripheral blood. The chain combines TRBV5-6 with TRBJ2-5, with TRBD1 identical over 7 bases. This clonotype originated in a man in his 60s with acute or convalescent COVID-19. The CDR3 spells CASSLLTGRETQYF. CDR3 DNA: TGTGCCAGCAGCTTGTTGACAGGGCGAGAGACCCAGTACTTC. Looking up the rest from reference TRBV5-6 and TRBJ2-5 gives the full variable domain: DAGVTQSPTHLIKTRGQQVTLRCSPKSGHDTVSWYQQALGQGPQFIFQYYEEEERQRGNFPDRFSGHQFPNYSSELNVNALLLGDSALYLCASSLLTGRETQYFGPGTRLLVL.